The text below deals with one TCR beta chain. The antigen remains undetermined. These data come from a study of Graves' ophthalmopathy and Graves' hyperthyroidism. At the level of the study: Peripheral blood (taken before any treatment) was collected at initial diagnosis. Broader study findings: The authors also found most expanded thyroid clonotypes above 0.001 frequency in blood.

Trimming left V 2 bases short and J 3 bases short, with 4 bases between. The CDR3 contains 12 residues. The V gene's germline CDR1 is MNHEY and CDR2 SVGAGI. Beta-chain TCR CDR3 regions were amplified from RNA transcripts. First-round RT-PCR relied on HTBI primers, and a second-round multiplex PCR came next. TCRdb independently ran MiXCR on the multiplex PCR reads; one entry per CDR3 protein. The sample holds some 370,000 distinct CDR3 sequences, about a sixth seen once. Material: peripheral blood. The sequence derives from an adult woman with stable Graves' hyperthyroidism. The chain recombines TRBV6-5 with TRBJ1-1; no definite D call. The DNA of the CDR3 is TGTGCCAGCAGTTACCCTGACACTGAAGCTTTCTTT. Protein: CASSYPDTEAFF.